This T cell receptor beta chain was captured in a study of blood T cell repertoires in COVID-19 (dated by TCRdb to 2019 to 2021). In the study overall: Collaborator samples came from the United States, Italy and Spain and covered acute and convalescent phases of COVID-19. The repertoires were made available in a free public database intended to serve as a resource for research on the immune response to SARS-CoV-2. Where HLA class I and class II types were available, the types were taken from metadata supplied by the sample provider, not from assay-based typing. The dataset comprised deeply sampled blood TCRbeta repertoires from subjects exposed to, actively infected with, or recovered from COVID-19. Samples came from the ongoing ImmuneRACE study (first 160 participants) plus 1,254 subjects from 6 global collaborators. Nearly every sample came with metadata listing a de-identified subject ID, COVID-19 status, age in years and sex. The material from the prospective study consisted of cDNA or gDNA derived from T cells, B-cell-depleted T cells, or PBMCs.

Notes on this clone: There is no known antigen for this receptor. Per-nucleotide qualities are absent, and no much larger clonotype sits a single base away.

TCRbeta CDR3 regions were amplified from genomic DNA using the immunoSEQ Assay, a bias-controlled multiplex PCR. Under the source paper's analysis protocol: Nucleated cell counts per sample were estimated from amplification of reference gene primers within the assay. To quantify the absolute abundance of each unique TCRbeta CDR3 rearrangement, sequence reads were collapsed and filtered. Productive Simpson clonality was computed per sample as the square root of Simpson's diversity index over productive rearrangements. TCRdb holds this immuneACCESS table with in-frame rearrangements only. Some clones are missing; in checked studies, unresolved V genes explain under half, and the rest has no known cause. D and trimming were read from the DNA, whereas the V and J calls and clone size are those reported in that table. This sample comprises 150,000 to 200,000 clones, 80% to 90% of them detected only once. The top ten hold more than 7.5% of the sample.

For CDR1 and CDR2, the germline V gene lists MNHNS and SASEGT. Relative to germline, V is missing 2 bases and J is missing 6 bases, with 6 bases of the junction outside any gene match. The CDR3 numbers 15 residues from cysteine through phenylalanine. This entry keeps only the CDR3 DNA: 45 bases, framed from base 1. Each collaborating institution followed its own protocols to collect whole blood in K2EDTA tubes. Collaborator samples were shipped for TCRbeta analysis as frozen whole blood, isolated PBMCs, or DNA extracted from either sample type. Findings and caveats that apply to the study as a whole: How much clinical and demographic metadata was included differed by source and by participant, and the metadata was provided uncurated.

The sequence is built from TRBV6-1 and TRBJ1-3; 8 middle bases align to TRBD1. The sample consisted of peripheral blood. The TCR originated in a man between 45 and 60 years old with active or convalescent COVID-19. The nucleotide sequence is TGTGCCAGCAGTGAATCGACGACAGGGGCAAACACCATATATTTT. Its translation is CASSESTTGANTIYF.